Listed below are T cell receptor beta chains from one sample, sequenced in a study of draining lymph node invasion in breast cancer. TCRdb re-derived calls from the bulk RNA-seq reads in MiXCR, one entry per CDR3 protein. In the table there are some 3,400 distinct CDR3 sequences, nearly 80% of which are singletons. The specimen was sorted memory CD4+ effector T cells from a lymph node. The receptors here all came from a female donor with luminal breast cancer. CDR3s include the opening cysteine and the closing phenylalanine or tryptophan. Fields, in order: V gene, CDR3 length, J gene, CDR3 protein.

V: TRBV6-1; length: 12; J: TRBJ1-1; CDR3: CASSDLTGGAFF
V: TRBV13; length: 14; J: TRBJ2-3; CDR3: CATAMGGGSDTQYF
V: TRBV5-5; length: 14; J: TRBJ2-1; CDR3: CASSFQGRVNEQFF
V: TRBV7-2; length: 13; J: TRBJ2-5; CDR3: CASSPRTQETQYF
V: TRBV6-1; length: 15; J: TRBJ2-2; CDR3: CASSEEGPHTGELFF
V: TRBV20-1; length: 14; J: TRBJ1-1; CDR3: CSAADRTRGTEAFF
V: TRBV11-3; length: 15; J: TRBJ1-3; CDR3: CASSFGLRPGNTIYF
V: TRBV5-6; length: 13; J: TRBJ1-5; CDR3: CASSLRRAGSPHF
V: TRBV5-1; length: 15; J: TRBJ1-2; CDR3: CASSLDRGDTYGYTF
V: TRBV12-3/TRBV12-4; length: 13; J: TRBJ1-1; CDR3: CASSFRVGTEAFF
V: TRBV5-4; length: 16; J: TRBJ2-2; CDR3: CASSRAGQGDAGELFF
V: TRBV20-1; length: 16; J: TRBJ1-6; CDR3: CSAPDRVKGLDSPLHF
V: TRBV12-3/TRBV12-4; length: 15; J: TRBJ2-3; CDR3: CASSPPAGGRLTQYF
V: TRBV9; length: 16; J: TRBJ2-1; CDR3: CASSVEGGRGHNKQFF
V: TRBV19; length: 13; J: TRBJ1-5; CDR3: CASSPWTNQPQHF